The source of this T cell receptor beta chain is a study of blood T cells in healthy people across ages. Findings and caveats of the study: Observed TCR beta diversity per million T cells went down as age went up. This fall followed a roughly linear course with age.

Each individual donor underwent a draw of approximately 10 milliliters of peripheral blood. There were at least 5 micrograms of total RNA extracted from every sample. Using a J-beta primer mix together with a sample-barcoded 5' primer, a second PCR was run for 7 to 11 cycles. Tagging of each cDNA molecule was performed by a template-switch adaptor with 12 random nucleotides. Via MiXCR, TCRdb re-called the 5' RACE reads, giving one row per CDR3 protein. This sample has just under 750,000 distinct CDR3 sequences; about 20% occur once, and the top ten carry 20% to 25%. As for this clonotype: Its antigen remains unknown.

The V end lost 0 bases, the J end lost 3 bases, and 8 bases lay between the germline ends. CDR3 length equals 14 residues. Germline-derived CDR1 and CDR2 are LNHNV and YYDKDF (reference sequence). This clonotype was obtained from a man between 65 and 79 years old in good health. The V call is TRBV15, the J call TRBJ1-1; no definite D call. Material for sequencing was blood. CDR3 sequence: CATSRDRGYTEAFF. Here the CDR3 DNA reads TGTGCCACCAGCAGAGATAGAGGCTACACTGAAGCTTTCTTT.